This entry lists 32 T cell receptor beta chains sequenced from one sample in a study of blood T cell repertoires in COVID-19. TCRdb keeps only in-frame clones here, not all; method: immunoSEQ multiplex PCR. The sample carries some 290,000 clones, almost 90% recorded once. The sample consisted of peripheral blood. Every receptor here comes from a woman aged 25 to 45 with COVID-19, enrolled during active disease.

This chain joins TRBV28 and TRBJ2-6; D ambiguous. CDR3 size: 13 residues. Trimming cost V 6 bases and J 1 base, with 4 bases left between them. CDR1 is MDHEN, CDR2 SYDVKM, per germline. CDR3 residues: CASSRSGANVLTF. The CDR3 nucleotides read TGTGCCAGCAGCCGGTCTGGGGCCAACGTCCTGACTTTC.

In the case of this clone: The sample holds other DNA sequences that translate to the same CDR3. This chain connects TRBV5-1 to TRBJ1-1; D is undetermined. This CDR3 is 14 amino acids long. Trimming cost V 0 bases and J 0 bases, with 6 bases left between them. Germline CDR1 reads SGHRS; CDR2 reads YFSETQ. CDR3 loop: CASSLDSLNTEAFF. The CDR3 coding sequence is TGCGCCAGCAGCTTGGACAGCTTGAACACTGAAGCTTTCTTT.

The chain joins TRBV5-1 to TRBJ1-2; D uncertain. CDR1 is SGHRS and CDR2 is YFSETQ in the germline V gene. The CDR3 runs 15 residues. The ends were cut back, 0 bases at V and 5 bases at J, with 14 bases in the middle. The CDR3 DNA reads as TGCGCCAGCAGCTTGGGGGGTACGGGAAGGTATGGCTACACCTTC. This encodes CASSLGGTGRYGYTF.

The chain couples TRBV18 to TRBJ2-1; TRBD1 aligns across 7 bases. With V trimmed by 2 bases and J by 7 bases, 8 bases remained unmatched. Germline CDR1 KGHSH, CDR2 LQKENI. The CDR3 spans 15 residues. The CDR3, as DNA: TGTGCCAGCTCACCAAAGGCAGGGGGTCCAAATGAGCAGTTCTTC. Translating it yields CASSPKAGGPNEQFF.

The rearrangement joins TRBV6-5 to TRBJ1-4, with 7 bases that match TRBD1. The CDR3 spans 14 residues. Germline assignment: CDR1 MNHEY and CDR2 SVGAGI. V shed 6 bases, J shed 7 bases, and the junction held 8 bases outside the gene matches. This chain's CDR3 is CASRRVQGGEKLFF. The CDR3 bases are TGTGCCAGCAGGCGCGTTCAGGGGGGTGAAAAACTGTTTTTT.

The gene calls are TRBV19 and TRBJ1-2; 11 bases align to TRBD1. Looked up from germline, CDR1 is LNHDA and CDR2 is SQIVND (reference sequence). This CDR3 contains 16 residues. V lost 4 bases to trimming and J lost 4 bases; unmatched junction nucleotides: 8. CDR3 residues: CASSNSDRGHSYGYTF. The CDR3 DNA sequence: TGTGCCAGTAGTAACTCGGACAGGGGGCACAGCTATGGCTACACCTTC.

In this sample, this clone turned up once. The V call is TRBV14, the J call TRBJ2-5; 7 nucleotides line up with TRBD2. This CDR3 spans 15 amino acids. The V segment lost 1 base and the J segment 1 base; nucleotides outside the gene matches: 3. Germline CDR1 SGHDN, CDR2 FVKESK. The CDR3 nucleotides are TGTGCCAGCAGCCAAGTCGGGAGGACCCAAGAGACCCAGTACTTC. Its translation: CASSQVGRTQETQYF.

V and J are TRBV28 and TRBJ2-2; 10 bases match TRBD2. The length of the CDR3 is 14 residues. Germline assignment: CDR1 MDHEN and CDR2 SYDVKM. The V segment lost 6 bases and the J segment 3 bases; nucleotides outside the gene matches: 1. CDR3 residues: CASRTSGYTGELFF. The CDR3 coding sequence is TGTGCCAGCAGGACTAGCGGGTACACCGGGGAGCTGTTTTTT.

The CDR3 loop reads CAPKAGGHYEQYF. The CDR3 DNA reads TGTGCCCCCAAAGCGGGAGGGCACTACGAGCAGTACTTC. The chain joins TRBV24-1 to TRBJ2-7; 10 nucleotides agree with TRBD2. CDR3 length: 13 amino acids. Losses at the gene ends were 12 bases for V and 3 bases for J; bases not matched to a gene: 7. From germline, CDR1 is KGHDR and CDR2 SFDVKD.

The rearrangement uses TRBV18 and TRBJ1-5; 7 positions agree with TRBD1. Germline lookup yields CDR1 KGHSH and CDR2 LQKENI. This CDR3 region has 17 residues. The junction had 12 bases not matched to a gene; V was cut back by 3 bases and J by 4 bases. Here the CDR3 reads CASSPRSGSRGNQPQHF. In DNA form, the CDR3 reads TGTGCCAGCTCACCCCGTTCTGGGAGCAGGGGGAATCAGCCCCAGCATTTT.

The chain has TRBV6-1 and TRBJ2-3; D possibly corresponds to TRBD2 (6 bases). Germline V gene lookup returns CDR1 MNHNS and CDR2 SASEGT. Trimming left V 3 bases short and J 3 bases short, with 7 bases between. This CDR3 contains 13 residues. CDR3 protein: CASSEGGTDTQYF. DNA for the CDR3: TGTGCCAGCAGTGAGGGGGGAACAGATACGCAGTATTTT.

The chain recombines TRBV6-6 with TRBJ2-1, with TRBD2 matching 9 bases. Trimming cost V 0 bases and J 8 bases; bases outside gene matches: 8. Germline assignment: CDR1 MNHNY and CDR2 SVGAGI (reference sequence). The CDR3 consists of 16 residues. CDR3 region: CASSYSRSSGVDEQFF. The DNA for the CDR3 is TGTGCCAGCAGTTACTCCCGGTCTAGCGGGGTAGATGAGCAGTTCTTC.

The chain uses TRBV3-1 (or the pseudogene TRBV3-2) and TRBJ2-1, with 11 bases identical to TRBD2. The CDR3 loop spans 15 amino acids. V dropped 4 bases and J dropped 5; count of bases not matched to a gene: 4. The germline V gene has CDR1 LGHDT and CDR2 YNNKEL (reference sequence). The CDR3 here is CASSLLAGVNNEQFF. DNA of the CDR3: TGTGCCAGCAGCCTACTAGCGGGAGTCAACAATGAGCAGTTCTTC.

J is TRBJ2-1 and V is TRBV5-4, with D tentatively TRBD1 (6 bases). CDR3 length: 13 residues. Trimming took 4 bases from V and 8 from J, leaving 13 bases between them. The V gene's germline CDR1 is SGHNT and CDR2 YYREEE (reference sequence). The CDR3 region is CASSQGQYYEQFF. The DNA for the CDR3 is TGTGCCAGCAGCCAAGGACAGTACTATGAGCAGTTCTTC.

In its sample, this clone was seen a few times. The CDR3 bases are TGTGCCAGCAGCTTCCCGCGACAGGAGTACAATGAGCAGTTCTTC. Protein product: CASSFPRQEYNEQFF. V gene TRBV11-3 combines with J gene TRBJ2-1; D perhaps matches TRBD1 (6 bases). Trimming left V 3 bases short and J 4 bases short, with 13 bases between. Germline CDR1 reads SGHNT; CDR2 reads YENEEA. This CDR3 is 15 amino acids long.

For the CDR3, the DNA is TGTGCCAGCAGTGAGAGGACTAGCGGGAGTGGTGGCGAGCAGTACTTC. Amino acid sequence: CASSERTSGSGGEQYF. V and J are TRBV6-1 and TRBJ2-7; TRBD2 matches at 13 bases. Trimming at V came to 3 bases and at J to 6 bases, leaving 8 bases not matched to a gene. This CDR3 contains 16 residues. The germline V gene has CDR1 MNHNS and CDR2 SASEGT.

The CDR3 here is CASQDSSYNSPLHF. CDR3 in DNA: TGCGCCAGCCAGGATAGCTCCTATAATTCACCCCTCCACTTT. J is TRBJ1-6 and V is TRBV5-1; D is unresolved. Germline V CDR1 and CDR2: SGHRS, YFSETQ. The ends were cut back, 7 bases at V and 0 bases at J, with 8 bases in the middle. This CDR3 region has 14 residues.

The rearrangement uses TRBV19 and TRBJ2-2, with TRBD1 identical over 9 bases. The J segment lost 6 bases and the V segment lost 3 bases, leaving 2 bases of the junction unmatched. Germline V CDR1 and CDR2: LNHDA, SQIVND (reference sequence). This CDR3 is 14 amino acids long. The CDR3 is CASSIDRGAGELFF. CDR3 in DNA: TGTGCCAGTAGTATCGACAGGGGGGCCGGGGAGCTGTTTTTT.

V gene TRBV11-2 combines with J gene TRBJ2-2; 7 bases are shared with TRBD1. Germline CDR1 is SGHAT and CDR2 is FQNNGV. The CDR3 is 14 residues long. Unmatched junction bases numbered 4, after V lost 2 bases and J lost 7 bases. CDR3 nucleotide sequence: TGTGCCAGCAGCTTAATACAGGGGTTCGGGGAGCTGTTTTTT. Protein: CASSLIQGFGELFF.

V usage is TRBV6-6 and J usage is TRBJ1-5; D is unresolved. V lost 10 bases to trimming and J lost 7 bases, with 8 bases between them. CDR1 is MNHNY, CDR2 SVGAGI, per germline (reference sequence). The CDR3 consists of 10 residues. The CDR3 region has the DNA TGTGCCACTCACGGGCAGCCCCAGCATTTT. It is translated as CATHGQPQHF.

The chain links TRBV7-3 to TRBJ2-3, with D tentatively TRBD1 (5 bases). The germline gives CDR1 SGHTA, CDR2 FQGTGA. V was clipped by 1 base and J by 1 base, with 6 bases between them. This CDR3 contains 14 residues. The CDR3 DNA reads as TGTGCCAGCAGCTTAATAGGGGGCACAGATACGCAGTATTTT. Translated: CASSLIGGTDTQYF.

V usage is TRBV30 and J usage is TRBJ1-5; perhaps TRBD1 as D (6 bases). This CDR3 contains 15 residues. Trimming cost V 4 bases and J 3 bases, with 16 bases left between them. The germline V gene encodes CDR1 GTSNPN and CDR2 SVGIG (reference sequence). Written as DNA, the CDR3 is TGTGCCTGGATGCAAAAGACAGGCCTCAATCAGCCCCAGCATTTT. Protein: CAWMQKTGLNQPQHF. Drawing the rest from reference TRBV30 and TRBJ1-5, the complete variable domain is SQTIHQWPATLVQPVGSPLSLECTVEGTSNPNLYWYRQAAGRGLQLLFYSVGIGQISSEVPQNLSASRPQDRQFILSSKKLLLSDSGFYLCAWMQKTGLNQPQHFGDGTRLSIL.

V and J are TRBV19 and TRBJ2-1, with a tentative D call TRBD2 (5 bases). The CDR3 length is 13 residues. Germline CDR1 and CDR2: LNHDA and SQIVND (reference sequence). The V end lost 4 bases, the J end lost 13 bases, and 17 bases lay between the germline ends. The CDR3 spells CASSTQLGLDQFF. DNA for the CDR3: TGTGCCAGTAGTACACAACTAGGACTTGATCAGTTCTTC.

V usage is TRBV9 and J usage is TRBJ2-3; 8 bases map to TRBD2. The V segment lost 2 bases and the J segment 0 bases; nucleotides outside the gene matches: 2. CDR3 size: 15 residues. The germline V gene has CDR1 SGDLS and CDR2 YYNGEE. The DNA for the CDR3 is TGTGCCAGCAGCGTTATAGCGGGGAGCACAGATACGCAGTATTTT. This gives the protein CASSVIAGSTDTQYF. Filled out from reference TRBV9 and TRBJ2-3, the complete variable domain reads DSGVTQTPKHLITATGQRVTLRCSPRSGDLSVYWYQQSLDQGLQFLIQYYNGEERAKGNILERFSAQQFPDLHSELNLSSLELGDSALYFCASSVIAGSTDTQYFGPGTRLTVL.

The gene calls are TRBV24-1 and TRBJ2-2, with D possibly being TRBD2 (6 bases). This CDR3 has 15 amino acids. Trimming removed 1 base from V and 4 bases from J, with 9 bases in between. CDR1 is KGHDR and CDR2 is SFDVKD in the germline V gene. CDR3 in amino acids: CATSDFRGGTGELFF. CDR3 in DNA: TGTGCCACCAGTGATTTCCGGGGAGGCACCGGGGAGCTGTTTTTT.

This chain connects TRBV10-3 to TRBJ2-1; unclear D gene. Trimming shortened V by 2 bases and J by 3 bases, and 14 bases separated the two germline ends. This CDR3 is 16 amino acids long. In germline, CDR1 is ENHRY, CDR2 SYGVKD. The CDR3 region is CAISEPAGQDYNEQFF. In DNA form, the CDR3 reads TGTGCCATCAGTGAGCCGGCTGGGCAAGACTACAATGAGCAGTTCTTC.

This chain uses TRBV18 with TRBJ2-7; the match to TRBD2 covers 7 bases. This CDR3 has 16 residues. V trimming: 3 bases; J trimming: 3 bases; junction bases outside the gene matches: 11. The V gene's germline CDR1 is KGHSH and CDR2 LQKENI. The CDR3 loop is CASSPSQAGVYYEQYF. CDR3 in DNA: TGTGCCAGCTCACCCTCCCAGGCGGGAGTTTACTACGAGCAGTACTTC.

The chain couples TRBV4-2 to TRBJ2-7, with 7 bases matching TRBD2. CDR3 size: 14 residues. With 4 bases clipped from V and 5 bases from J, the junction kept 8 bases outside the gene matches. The germline gives CDR1 LGHNA, CDR2 YNFKEQ. In DNA form, the CDR3 reads TGTGCCAGCAGCCGGGAGCGGGGAGACCACGAGCAGTACTTC. This sequence encodes CASSRERGDHEQYF.

The chain has TRBV25-1 and TRBJ1-1, with D possibly TRBD1 on 6 matching bases. The CDR3 is made up of 14 amino acids. The V gene lost 9 bases and the J gene lost 0 bases, with 14 bases spanning the gap. Germline CDR1 reads MGHDK; CDR2 reads SYGVNS. CDR3 in DNA: TGTGCCAGTAGACAGGATGGCCTGAACACTGAAGCTTTCTTT. This sequence encodes CASRQDGLNTEAFF. The variable domain in full, with the rest retrieved from reference TRBV25-1 and TRBJ1-1, is EADIYQTPRYLVIGTGKKITLECSQTMGHDKMYWYQQDPGMELHLIHYSYGVNSTEKGDLSSESTVSRIRTEHFPLTLESARPSHTSQYLCASRQDGLNTEAFFGQGTRLTVV.

V usage is TRBV7-8 and J usage is TRBJ1-1; unclear D gene. V lost 4 bases and J lost 0, with 15 bases in between. CDR1 is SGHVS and CDR2 is FQNEAQ in the germline V gene. The CDR3 spans 16 residues. CDR3 nucleotide sequence: TGTGCCAGCAGCTCCGCAGGTGAGAGAGTGAACACTGAAGCTTTCTTT. The encoded protein is CASSSAGERVNTEAFF.

This chain links TRBV24-1 with TRBJ2-2, with 7 bases that match TRBD1. The CDR3 runs to 17 residues. The junction had 9 bases not matched to a gene; V was cut back by 1 base and J by 5 bases. Germline V CDR1 and CDR2: KGHDR, SFDVKD. As DNA, the CDR3 is TGTGCCACCAGTGATTTAGCAGGGGGACGGAGGACCGGGGAGCTGTTTTTT. The encoded protein is CATSDLAGGRRTGELFF.

The chain is built from TRBV6-4 and TRBJ2-2; TRBD2 might be the D (5 bases). This CDR3 is 14 amino acids long. Between the trimmed V and J ends, which lost 4 bases and 5 bases, there was a span of 11 bases. The germline V gene has CDR1 MRHNA and CDR2 SNTAGT. The CDR3 spells CASSVGLATGELFF. The CDR3 DNA sequence: TGTGCCAGCAGTGTTGGGCTAGCAACCGGGGAGCTGTTTTTT.